This TCR beta chain was sequenced for a study of T-cell reconstitution after alpha-beta-depleted transplantation in children. This clonotype occurred many times. The antigen remains unidentified. Study-wide points: Recipient T cells and thymic progenitors that survived were the source of the high TCRbeta diversity seen at day 60 in some patients. Several hundred expanded graft clones reportedly gave rise to the alpha-beta T cells present about two months after transplant. At the one-year point after transplant, T-cell counts and TCRbeta diversity were found to come mostly from T cells that had been newly produced.

Preparing the TCRbeta library involved the use of unique molecular identifiers. In TCRdb, the PCR reads were re-called with MiXCR into one record per CDR3 protein. The table shows some 350,000 distinct CDR3 sequences, with around 15% occurring only once. The input for sequencing was PBMCs, mostly from graft donor cells, taken 360 days after TCRalphabeta/CD19-depleted stem cell transplant. The receptor comes from a male patient aged 2-9 years who had a stem cell transplant for acute lymphoblastic leukemia, so the T cells may come from the graft donor.

CDR3 sequence: CASRWGGQIGELFF. The DNA of the CDR3 is TGTGCCAGCAGGTGGGGGGGTCAAATCGGGGAGCTGTTTTTT. The chain is built from TRBV27 and TRBJ2-2; the match to TRBD2 covers 7 bases. V was pared by 6 bases and J by 7 bases, with 8 bases of the junction left unmatched. The germline V gene has CDR1 MNHEY and CDR2 SMNVEV (reference sequence). The CDR3 extends over 14 amino acids.